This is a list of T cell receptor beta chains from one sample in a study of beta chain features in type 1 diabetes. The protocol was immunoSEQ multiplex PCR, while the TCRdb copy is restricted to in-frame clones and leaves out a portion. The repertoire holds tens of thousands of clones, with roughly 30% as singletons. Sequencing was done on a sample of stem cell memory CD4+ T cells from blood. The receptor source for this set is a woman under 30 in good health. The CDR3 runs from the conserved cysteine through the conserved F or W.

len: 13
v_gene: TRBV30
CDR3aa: CAWKGTQDEKLFF

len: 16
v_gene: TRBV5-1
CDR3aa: CASSSLTGDVAYEQYF

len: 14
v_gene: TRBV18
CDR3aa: CASSPDRGRGEQYF

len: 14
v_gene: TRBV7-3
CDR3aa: CASSGGANTGELFF

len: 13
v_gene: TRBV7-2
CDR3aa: CASSLRTGETQYF

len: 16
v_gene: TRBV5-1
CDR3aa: CASSATLAGGGNEQFF

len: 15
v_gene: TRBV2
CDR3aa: CASSTGGEVNTEAFF

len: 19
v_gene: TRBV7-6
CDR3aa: CASSRPGWSGSIRTDTQYF

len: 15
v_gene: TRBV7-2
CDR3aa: CASSLGLGSTDTQYF

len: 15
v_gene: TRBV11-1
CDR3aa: CASSLQTGDRETQYF

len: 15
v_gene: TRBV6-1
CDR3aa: CASSERQGTYNEQFF

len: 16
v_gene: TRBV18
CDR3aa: CASSPMTGAGANVLTF

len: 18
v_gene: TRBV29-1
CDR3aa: CSVAGTGGSWERDPEQFF

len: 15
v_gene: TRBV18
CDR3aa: CASSPPGKQNYGYTF

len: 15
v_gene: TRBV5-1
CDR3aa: CASSSTAGPEETQYF

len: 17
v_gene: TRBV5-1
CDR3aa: CASSRGLAGGSGETQYF

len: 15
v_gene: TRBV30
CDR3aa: CAWSTGQGTYNEQFF